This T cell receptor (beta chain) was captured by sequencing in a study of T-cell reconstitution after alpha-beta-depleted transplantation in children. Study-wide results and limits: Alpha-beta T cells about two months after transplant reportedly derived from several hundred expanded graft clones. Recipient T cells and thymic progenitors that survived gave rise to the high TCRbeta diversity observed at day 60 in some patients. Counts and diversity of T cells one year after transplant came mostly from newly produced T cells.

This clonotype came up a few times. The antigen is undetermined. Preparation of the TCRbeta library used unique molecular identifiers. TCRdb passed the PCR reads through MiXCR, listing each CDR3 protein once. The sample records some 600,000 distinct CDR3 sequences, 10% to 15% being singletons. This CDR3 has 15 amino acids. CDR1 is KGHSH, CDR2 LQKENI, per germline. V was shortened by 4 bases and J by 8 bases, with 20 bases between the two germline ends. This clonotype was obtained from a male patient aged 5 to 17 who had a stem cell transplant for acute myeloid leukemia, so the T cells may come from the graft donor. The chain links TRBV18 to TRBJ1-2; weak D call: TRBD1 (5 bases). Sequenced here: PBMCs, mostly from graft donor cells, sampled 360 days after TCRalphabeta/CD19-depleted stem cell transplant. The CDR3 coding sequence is TGTGCCAGCTCACGGTACGACAGAGGACGTGCGGGCTACACCTTC. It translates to CASSRYDRGRAGYTF.